This T cell receptor beta chain was captured by sequencing in a study of T-cell memory formation after mild COVID-19. One entry per CDR3 protein results from TCRdb running MiXCR on the 5' RACE reads. The sample lists approximately 89,000 distinct CDR3 sequences, nearly 25% seen once, with 42% in the top ten. The germline V and J ends were trimmed by 4 bases and 5 bases, with 8 bases remaining between them. The germline CDR1 and CDR2 sequences are MNHEY and SVGEGT. There are 12 residues in the CDR3. This clonotype was recorded only once. The chain recombines TRBV6-2 or TRBV6-3 with TRBJ2-5; D is unclear. Material: PBMCs or a T cell subset sorted from them (not recorded which). This clonotype was sampled from a man between 18 and 35 years old who had mild COVID-19 (a few samples of this study predate the infection). Cell type and time point are not known. Here the CDR3 reads CASSSRLETQYF. The CDR3 bases are TGTGCCAGCAGTTCGAGGTTGGAGACCCAGTACTTC.